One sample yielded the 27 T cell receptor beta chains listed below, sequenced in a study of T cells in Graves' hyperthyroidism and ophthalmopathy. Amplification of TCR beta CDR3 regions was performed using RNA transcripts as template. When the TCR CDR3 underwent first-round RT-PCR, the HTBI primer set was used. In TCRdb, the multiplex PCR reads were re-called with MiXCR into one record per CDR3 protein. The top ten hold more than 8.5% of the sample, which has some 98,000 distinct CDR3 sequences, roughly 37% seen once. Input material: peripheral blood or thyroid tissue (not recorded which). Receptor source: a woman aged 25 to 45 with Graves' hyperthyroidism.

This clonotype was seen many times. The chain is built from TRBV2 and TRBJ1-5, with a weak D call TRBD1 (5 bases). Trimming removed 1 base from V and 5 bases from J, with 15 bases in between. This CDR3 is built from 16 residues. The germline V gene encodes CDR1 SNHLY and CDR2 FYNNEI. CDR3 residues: CASSEGWYRTDQPQHF. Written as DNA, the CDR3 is TGTGCCAGCAGTGAAGGTTGGTACAGGACCGATCAGCCCCAGCATTTT.

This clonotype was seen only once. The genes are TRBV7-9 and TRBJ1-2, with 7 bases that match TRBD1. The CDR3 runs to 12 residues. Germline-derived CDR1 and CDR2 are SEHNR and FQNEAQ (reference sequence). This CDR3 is CDLSGTDNGYTF. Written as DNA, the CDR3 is TGTGACCTATCCGGGACAGACAATGGCTACACCTTC.

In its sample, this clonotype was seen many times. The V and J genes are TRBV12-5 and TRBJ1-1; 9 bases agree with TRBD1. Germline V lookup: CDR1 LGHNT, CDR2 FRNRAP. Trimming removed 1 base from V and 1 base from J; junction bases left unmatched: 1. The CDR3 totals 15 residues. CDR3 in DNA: TGTGCTAGTGGTTTGGCGGGACAGGGGAACACTGAAGCTTTCTTT. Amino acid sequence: CASGLAGQGNTEAFF.

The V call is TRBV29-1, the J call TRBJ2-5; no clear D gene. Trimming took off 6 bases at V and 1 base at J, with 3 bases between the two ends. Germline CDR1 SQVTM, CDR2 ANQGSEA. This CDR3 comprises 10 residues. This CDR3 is CSVAQETQYF. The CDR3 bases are TGCAGCGTGGCCCAAGAGACCCAGTACTTC.

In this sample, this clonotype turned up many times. The CDR3 is CASSSRNSNEKLFF. The CDR3 nucleotides are TGTGCCAGCAGTTCCCGGAACTCCAATGAAAAACTGTTTTTT. The chain links TRBV6-5 to TRBJ1-4; D gene ambiguous. CDR1 is MNHEY and CDR2 is SVGAGI in the germline V gene. The CDR3 spans 14 residues. The germline V and J ends were trimmed by 4 bases and 5 bases, with 11 bases remaining between them.

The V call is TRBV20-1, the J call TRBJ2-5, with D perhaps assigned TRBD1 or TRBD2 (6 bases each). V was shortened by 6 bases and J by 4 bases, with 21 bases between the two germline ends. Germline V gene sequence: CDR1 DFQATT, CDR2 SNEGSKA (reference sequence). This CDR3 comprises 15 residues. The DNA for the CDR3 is TGCAGTGCCCCTACTTCGAGGGGGGTAGGAGAGACCCAGTACTTC. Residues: CSAPTSRGVGETQYF.

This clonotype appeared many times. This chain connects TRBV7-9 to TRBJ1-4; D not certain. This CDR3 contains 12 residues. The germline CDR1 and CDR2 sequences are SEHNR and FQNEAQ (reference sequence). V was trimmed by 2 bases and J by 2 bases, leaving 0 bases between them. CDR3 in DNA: TGTGCCAGCAGCTTAACTAATGAAAAACTGTTTTTT. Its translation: CASSLTNEKLFF.

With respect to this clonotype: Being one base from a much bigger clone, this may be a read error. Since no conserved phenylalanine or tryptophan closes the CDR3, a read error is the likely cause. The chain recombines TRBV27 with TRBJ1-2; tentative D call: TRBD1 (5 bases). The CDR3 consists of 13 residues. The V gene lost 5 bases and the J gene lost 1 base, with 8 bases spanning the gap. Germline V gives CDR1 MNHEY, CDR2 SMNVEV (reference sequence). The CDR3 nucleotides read TGTGCCAGCAGTAAACAGGTTAACTATGGCTACACCCTC. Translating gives CASSKQVNYGYTL.

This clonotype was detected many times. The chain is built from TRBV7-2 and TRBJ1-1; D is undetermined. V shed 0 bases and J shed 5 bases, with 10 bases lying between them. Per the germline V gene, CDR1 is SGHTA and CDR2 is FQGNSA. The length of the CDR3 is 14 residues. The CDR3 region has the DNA TGTGCCAGCAGCTTAGCGCTTCGAGAAACTGAAGCTTTCTTT. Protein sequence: CASSLALRETEAFF.

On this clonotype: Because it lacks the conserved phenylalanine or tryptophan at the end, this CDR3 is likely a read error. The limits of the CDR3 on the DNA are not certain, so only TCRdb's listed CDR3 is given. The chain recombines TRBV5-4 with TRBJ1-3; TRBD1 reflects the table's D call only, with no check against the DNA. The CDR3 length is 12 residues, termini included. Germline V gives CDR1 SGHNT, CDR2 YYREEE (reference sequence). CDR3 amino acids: CASSREVQTVNT.

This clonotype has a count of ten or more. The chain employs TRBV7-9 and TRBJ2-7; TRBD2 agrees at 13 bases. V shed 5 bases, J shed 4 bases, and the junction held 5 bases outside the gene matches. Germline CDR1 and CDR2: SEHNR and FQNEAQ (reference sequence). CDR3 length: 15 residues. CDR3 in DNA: TGTGCCAGCAGCCCAAGGACTAGCGGGAGTTACGAGCAGTACTTC. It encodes CASSPRTSGSYEQYF. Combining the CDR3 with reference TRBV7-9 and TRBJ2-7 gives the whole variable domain DTGVSQNPRHKITKRGQNVTFRCDPISEHNRLYWYRQTLGQGPEFLTYFQNEAQLEKSRLLSDRFSAERPKGSFSTLEIQRTEQGDSAMYLCASSPRTSGSYEQYFGPGTRLTVT.

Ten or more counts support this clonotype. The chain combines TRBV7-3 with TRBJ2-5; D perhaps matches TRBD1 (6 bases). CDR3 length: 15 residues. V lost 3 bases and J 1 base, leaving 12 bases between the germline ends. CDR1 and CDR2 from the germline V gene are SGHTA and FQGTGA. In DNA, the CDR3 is TGTGCCAGCAGCTTGTGGGGGCAGGTCCAAGAGACCCAGTACTTC. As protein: CASSLWGQVQETQYF.

The CDR3, as DNA: TGCAGTGCTGCGGGGGACTCTGGGGCCAACGTCCTGACTTTC. Its translation: CSAAGDSGANVLTF. The chain is built from TRBV20-1 and TRBJ2-6; 7 bases line up with TRBD2. CDR3 length equals 14 residues. V lost 5 bases to trimming and J lost 0 bases; unmatched junction nucleotides: 1. In germline, CDR1 is DFQATT, CDR2 SNEGSKA (reference sequence).

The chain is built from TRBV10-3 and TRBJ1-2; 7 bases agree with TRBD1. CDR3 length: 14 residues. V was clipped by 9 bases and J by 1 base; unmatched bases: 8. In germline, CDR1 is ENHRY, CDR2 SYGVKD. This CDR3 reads CAIANRGVNYGYTF. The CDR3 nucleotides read TGTGCCATTGCCAACAGGGGAGTTAACTATGGCTACACCTTC.

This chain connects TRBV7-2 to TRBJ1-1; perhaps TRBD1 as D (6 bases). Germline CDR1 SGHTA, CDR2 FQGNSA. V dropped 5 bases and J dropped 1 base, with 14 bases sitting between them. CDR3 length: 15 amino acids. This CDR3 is CASSQGWYKNTEAFF. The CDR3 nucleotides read TGTGCCAGCAGCCAGGGGTGGTACAAGAACACTGAAGCTTTCTTT.

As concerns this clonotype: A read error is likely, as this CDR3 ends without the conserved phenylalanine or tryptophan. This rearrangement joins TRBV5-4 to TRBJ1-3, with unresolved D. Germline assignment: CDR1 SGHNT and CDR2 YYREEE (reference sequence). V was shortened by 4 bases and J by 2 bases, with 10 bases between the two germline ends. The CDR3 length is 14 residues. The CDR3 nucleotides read TGTGCCAGCAGCCGGACGGGAACTGGAAACACCATATATATT. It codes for CASSRTGTGNTIYI.

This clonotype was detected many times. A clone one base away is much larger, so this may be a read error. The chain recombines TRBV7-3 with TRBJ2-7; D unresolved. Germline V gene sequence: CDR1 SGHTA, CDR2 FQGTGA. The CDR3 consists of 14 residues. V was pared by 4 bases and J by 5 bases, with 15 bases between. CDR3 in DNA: TGTGCCAGCAGCTACACGAGCTCCGCGAACGAGCAGTACTTC. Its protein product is CASSYTSSANEQYF.

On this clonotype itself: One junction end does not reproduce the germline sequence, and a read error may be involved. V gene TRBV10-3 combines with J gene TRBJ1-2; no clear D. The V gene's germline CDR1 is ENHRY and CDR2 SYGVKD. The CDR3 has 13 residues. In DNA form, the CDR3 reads TGCGCCATCTACACAGAGGCGGGTAATGGCTACACCTTC. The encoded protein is CAIYTEAGNGYTF.

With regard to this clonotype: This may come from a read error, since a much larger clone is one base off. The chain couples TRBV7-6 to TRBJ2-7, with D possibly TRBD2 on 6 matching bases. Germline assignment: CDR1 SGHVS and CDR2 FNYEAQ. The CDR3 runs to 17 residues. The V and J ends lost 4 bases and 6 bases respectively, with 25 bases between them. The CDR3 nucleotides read TGTGCCAGCAGCTCTCCCCCTGGGTGGAGACTAGGTTTCGAGCAGTACTTC. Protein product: CASSSPPGWRLGFEQYF.

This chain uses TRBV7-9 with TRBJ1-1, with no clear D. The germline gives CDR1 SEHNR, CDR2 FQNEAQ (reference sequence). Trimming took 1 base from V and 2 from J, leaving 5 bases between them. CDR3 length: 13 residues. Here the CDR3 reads CASSLGANTEAFF. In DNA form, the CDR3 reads TGTGCCAGCAGCTTAGGAGCTAACACTGAAGCTTTCTTT.

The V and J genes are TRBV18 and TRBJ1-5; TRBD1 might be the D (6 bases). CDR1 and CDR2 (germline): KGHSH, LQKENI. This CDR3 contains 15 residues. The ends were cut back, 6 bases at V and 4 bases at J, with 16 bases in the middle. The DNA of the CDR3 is TGTGCCAGCTCTAGCCGGGACACGACTAATCAGCCCCAGCATTTT. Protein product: CASSSRDTTNQPQHF.

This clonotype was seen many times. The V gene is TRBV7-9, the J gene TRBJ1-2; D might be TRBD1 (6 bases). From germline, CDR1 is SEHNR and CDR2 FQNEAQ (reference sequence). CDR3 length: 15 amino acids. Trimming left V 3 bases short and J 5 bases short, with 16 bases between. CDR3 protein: CASSFGVKQGYGYTF. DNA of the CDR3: TGTGCCAGCAGCTTCGGGGTTAAACAGGGTTATGGCTACACCTTC. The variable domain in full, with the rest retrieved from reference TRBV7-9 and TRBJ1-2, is DTGVSQNPRHKITKRGQNVTFRCDPISEHNRLYWYRQTLGQGPEFLTYFQNEAQLEKSRLLSDRFSAERPKGSFSTLEIQRTEQGDSAMYLCASSFGVKQGYGYTFGSGTRLTVV.

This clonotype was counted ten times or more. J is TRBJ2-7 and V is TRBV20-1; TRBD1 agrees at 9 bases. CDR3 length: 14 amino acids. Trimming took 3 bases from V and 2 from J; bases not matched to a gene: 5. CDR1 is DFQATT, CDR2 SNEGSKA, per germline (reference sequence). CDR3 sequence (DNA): TGCAGTGCTAGTGTTAGGACAGGGGCCTACGAGCAGTACTTC. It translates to CSASVRTGAYEQYF.

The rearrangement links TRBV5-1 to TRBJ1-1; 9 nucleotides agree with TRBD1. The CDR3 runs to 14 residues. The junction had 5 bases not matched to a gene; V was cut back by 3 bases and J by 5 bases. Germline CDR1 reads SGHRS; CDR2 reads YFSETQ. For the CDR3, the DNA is TGCGCCAGCAGCTCCACCGGGACAGGGACTGAAGCTTTCTTT. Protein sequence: CASSSTGTGTEAFF.

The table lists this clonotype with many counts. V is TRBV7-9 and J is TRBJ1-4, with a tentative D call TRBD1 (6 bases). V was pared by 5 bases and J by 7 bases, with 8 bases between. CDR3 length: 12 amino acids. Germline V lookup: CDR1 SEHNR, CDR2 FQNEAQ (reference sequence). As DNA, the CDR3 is TGTGCCAGCAGCCGGGACACTGAAAAACTGTTTTTT. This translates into CASSRDTEKLFF.

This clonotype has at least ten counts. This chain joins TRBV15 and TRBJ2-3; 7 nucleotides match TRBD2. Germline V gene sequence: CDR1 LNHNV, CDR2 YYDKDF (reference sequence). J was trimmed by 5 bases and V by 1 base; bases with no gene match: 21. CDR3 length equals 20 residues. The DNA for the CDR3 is TGTGCCACCAGCAGAGGTCCTAGCGGTCAGAACTGGCCGGATTTAGATACGCAGTATTTT. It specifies CATSRGPSGQNWPDLDTQYF. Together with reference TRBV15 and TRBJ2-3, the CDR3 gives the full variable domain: DAMVIQNPRYQVTQFGKPVTLSCSQTLNHNVMYWYQQKSSQAPKLLFHYYDKDFNNEADTPDNFQSRRPNTSFCFLDIRSPGLGDTAMYLCATSRGPSGQNWPDLDTQYFGPGTRLTVL.

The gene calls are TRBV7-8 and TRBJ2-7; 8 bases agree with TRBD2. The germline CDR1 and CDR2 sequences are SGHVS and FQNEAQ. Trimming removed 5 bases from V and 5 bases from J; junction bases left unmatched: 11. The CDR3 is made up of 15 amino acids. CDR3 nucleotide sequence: TGTGCCAGCAGCCGGGGCTCAGCGGGAGAGGACGAGCAGTACTTC. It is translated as CASSRGSAGEDEQYF. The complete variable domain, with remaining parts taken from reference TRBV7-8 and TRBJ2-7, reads GAGVSQSPRYKVAKRGQDVALRCDPISGHVSLFWYQQALGQGPEFLTYFQNEAQLDKSGLPSDRFFAERPEGSVSTLKIQRTQQEDSAVYLCASSRGSAGEDEQYFGPGTRLTVT.